Below, 18 T cell receptor beta chains from the same sample are listed, as sequenced in a study of T cells in localized non-small cell lung cancer. Assay: immunoSEQ multiplex PCR; the TCRdb copy retains only in-frame clones and omits some. This sample has around 130,000 clones, with more than 70% found just once. This specimen was peripheral blood, taken before any cancer treatment. The source is a female donor older than 55 with stage I lung adenocarcinoma.

The chain links TRBV5-4 to TRBJ2-3, with 8 bases fitting TRBD2. Trimming removed 4 bases from V and 8 bases from J; junction bases left unmatched: 12. Germline-derived CDR1 and CDR2 are SGHNT and YYREEE (reference sequence). The CDR3 extends over 15 amino acids. In DNA, the CDR3 is TGTGCCAGCAGCCTTCCGGGACTAGGCATATCTACGCAGTATTTT. Its protein product is CASSLPGLGISTQYF.

This clone was observed once. The chain is built from TRBV15 and TRBJ2-7; unclear D gene. Per the germline V gene, CDR1 is LNHNV and CDR2 is YYDKDF (reference sequence). This CDR3 region has 16 residues. The V and J ends lost 0 bases and 0 bases respectively, with 12 bases between them. The CDR3 loop is CATSRDNSLGSYEQYF. As DNA, the CDR3 is TGTGCCACCAGCAGAGACAACAGCCTTGGCTCCTACGAGCAGTACTTC.

The V gene is TRBV11-2, the J gene TRBJ2-7, with 10 bases identical to TRBD1. The ends lost 9 bases at V and 5 bases at J; junction bases unmatched: 4. This CDR3 has 12 amino acids. Per germline, CDR1 SGHAT and CDR2 FQNNGV. The CDR3 sequence: CASGTGANEQYF. CDR3 coding DNA: TGTGCCAGTGGGACAGGGGCTAACGAGCAGTACTTC.

This clone was counted a few times. The J gene is TRBJ1-1, the V gene TRBV30; D gene uncertain. CDR1 and CDR2 from the germline V gene are GTSNPN and SVGIG (reference sequence). Trimming left V 1 base short and J 3 bases short, with 9 bases between. The CDR3 consists of 13 residues. For the CDR3, the DNA is TGTGCCTGGAGTGAAAACCATGACACTGAAGCTTTCTTT. Residues: CAWSENHDTEAFF.

The chain is built from TRBV29-1 and TRBJ2-2, with 16 bases identical to TRBD2. Trimming cost V 7 bases and J 4 bases; bases outside gene matches: 3. This CDR3 has 15 residues. Per germline, CDR1 SQVTM and CDR2 ANQGSEA. The CDR3 sequence is CSAGLAGGGTGELFF. For the CDR3, the DNA is TGCAGCGCGGGACTAGCGGGAGGGGGCACCGGGGAGCTGTTTTTT.

This clone was seen just once. V is TRBV6-5 and J is TRBJ2-7; no clear D. The CDR3 loop spans 14 amino acids. V was cut by 6 bases and J by 2 bases, with 14 bases left in between. Per germline, CDR1 MNHEY and CDR2 SVGAGI. CDR3 residues: CASRTGRVTYEQYF. DNA of the CDR3: TGTGCCAGCAGAACCGGACGGGTAACCTACGAGCAGTACTTC.

The genes are TRBV9 and TRBJ2-1; a possible D gene is TRBD1 (6 bases). The CDR3 is 15 residues long. CDR1 and CDR2 (germline): SGDLS, YYNGEE. Trimming left V 0 bases short and J 5 bases short, with 12 bases between. In DNA form, the CDR3 reads TGTGCCAGCAGCGTAGTACAGGGCCTAAACAATGAGCAGTTCTTC. This translates into CASSVVQGLNNEQFF.

J is TRBJ1-1 and V is TRBV2; 8 bases align to TRBD1. The germline V gene encodes CDR1 SNHLY and CDR2 FYNNEI. The CDR3 is made up of 13 amino acids. The trim removed 6 bases at V and 7 bases at J, leaving 7 bases unmatched. The CDR3 reads CASSTTGDSEAFF. In DNA, the CDR3 is TGTGCCAGCAGCACGACAGGGGATAGTGAAGCTTTCTTT.

The rearrangement uses TRBV27 and TRBJ2-7; possible D gene TRBD1, 6 bases. Deletions cut 5 bases from V and 0 bases from J, with 11 bases between. In germline, CDR1 is MNHEY, CDR2 SMNVEV (reference sequence). This CDR3 is built from 14 residues. Written as DNA, the CDR3 is TGTGCCAGCAGTATCGACAGGACCTCCTACGAGCAGTACTTC. Protein sequence: CASSIDRTSYEQYF.

The chain has TRBV25-1 and TRBJ2-5, with D possibly TRBD1 on 5 matching bases. The CDR3 totals 14 residues. Trimming removed 1 base at V and 4 bases at J, with 10 bases between. Germline V gives CDR1 MGHDK, CDR2 SYGVNS. This chain's CDR3 is CASSEWGSGETQYF. DNA for the CDR3: TGTGCCAGCAGTGAATGGGGCAGTGGAGAGACCCAGTACTTC.

V usage is TRBV16 and J usage is TRBJ1-2; 9 bases align to TRBD1. V shed 5 bases and J 5 bases; nucleotides not matched to a gene: 6. The CDR3 covers 14 residues. Germline values: CDR1 KGHSY, CDR2 FQNENV. The CDR3 here is CASSGRDRVYGYTF. The DNA for the CDR3 is TGTGCCAGCAGCGGCCGGGACAGGGTTTATGGCTACACCTTC.

The chain recombines TRBV7-9 with TRBJ1-6; D is unresolved. The CDR3 has 12 amino acids. Trimming left V 3 bases short and J 13 bases short, with 10 bases between. The germline CDR1 and CDR2 sequences are SEHNR and FQNEAQ (reference sequence). The CDR3 protein is CASSFLVFPLHF. CDR3 DNA: TGTGCCAGCAGCTTTCTCGTTTTCCCCCTCCACTTT.

This sequence joins TRBV6-6 and TRBJ1-2, with TRBD1 identical over 8 bases. There are 14 residues in the CDR3. Germline V gives CDR1 MNHNY, CDR2 SVGAGI (reference sequence). V shed 4 bases and J 7 bases; nucleotides not matched to a gene: 8. The DNA of the CDR3 is TGTGCCAGCAGTTCGTCTGGAACAGGGGGTGGCTACACCTTC. It translates to CASSSSGTGGGYTF.

The genes are TRBV30 and TRBJ2-5, with a tentative D call TRBD2 (5 bases). Germline V gene lookup returns CDR1 GTSNPN and CDR2 SVGIG (reference sequence). V was cut by 4 bases and J by 4 bases, with 7 bases left in between. The CDR3 extends over 11 amino acids. Here the CDR3 DNA reads TGTGCCTGGACGGGATTAGAGACCCAGTACTTC. It yields the protein CAWTGLETQYF.

This chain joins TRBV5-4 and TRBJ2-7, with TRBD2 matching over 14 bases. The CDR3 contains 15 residues. Unmatched junction bases numbered 4, after V lost 2 bases and J lost 6 bases. CDR1 is SGHNT, CDR2 YYREEE, per germline (reference sequence). This chain's CDR3 is CASSFGTSGSGEQYF. The CDR3 bases are TGTGCCAGCAGCTTCGGGACTAGCGGGAGTGGCGAGCAGTACTTC. Complete variable domain (other parts from reference TRBV5-4 and TRBJ2-7): ETGVTQSPTHLIKTRGQQVTLRCSSQSGHNTVSWYQQALGQGPQFIFQYYREEENGRGNFPPRFSGLQFPNYSSELNVNALELDDSALYLCASSFGTSGSGEQYFGPGTRLTVT.

The chain combines TRBV18 with TRBJ1-1; no reliable D call. V was cut by 3 bases and J by 0 bases, with 17 bases left in between. The CDR3 totals 17 residues. Per germline, CDR1 KGHSH and CDR2 LQKENI. The CDR3 DNA reads as TGTGCCAGCTCACCTTTGGAGGCCTCTTACATGAACACTGAAGCTTTCTTT. This gives the protein CASSPLEASYMNTEAFF. Full variable domain (remainder filled in from reference TRBV18 and TRBJ1-1): NAGVMQNPRHLVRRRGQEARLRCSPMKGHSHVYWYRQLPEEGLKFMVYLQKENIIDESGMPKERFSAEFPKEGPSILRIQQVVRGDSAAYFCASSPLEASYMNTEAFFGQGTRLTVV.

This clone occurred once. The V call is TRBV6-1, the J call TRBJ1-2; D perhaps matches TRBD1 (5 bases). Trimming pared 7 bases from V and 4 bases from J, leaving 13 bases between. Germline CDR1 is MNHNS and CDR2 is SASEGT. This CDR3 has 13 residues. The chain's CDR3 is CASTRTGVYGYTF. The CDR3 nucleotides read TGTGCCAGCACCCGGACGGGGGTCTATGGCTACACCTTC.

The chain carries TRBV29-1 and TRBJ1-1; perhaps TRBD1 as D (5 bases). CDR3 length: 10 residues. V was shortened by 7 bases and J by 5 bases, with 8 bases between the two germline ends. CDR1 and CDR2 (germline): SQVTM, ANQGSEA. The CDR3 sequence: CSAGRTEAFF. CDR3 nucleotides: TGCAGCGCGGGACGGACTGAAGCTTTCTTT.